What follows are 14 T cell receptor beta chains derived from one specimen sequenced in a study of blood T cell repertoires in COVID-19. Assay used: immunoSEQ multiplex PCR; TCRdb lists only in-frame clones, some missing. Of approximately 140,000 clones in the sample, approximately 86% are singletons; the top ten hold about 3.5%. Material for sequencing was peripheral blood. All receptors come from a man between 65 and 79 years old with acute or convalescent COVID-19.

The chain combines TRBV7-8 with TRBJ2-4; 11 bases align to TRBD2. This CDR3 contains 17 residues. Germline values: CDR1 SGHVS, CDR2 FQNEAQ. The junction had 6 bases not matched to a gene; V was cut back by 5 bases and J by 0 bases. In DNA form, the CDR3 reads TGTGCCAGCAGCCCAATAGCGGGAGGGGGAGCCAAAAACATTCAGTACTTC. Its protein product is CASSPIAGGGAKNIQYF.

The V and J genes are TRBV7-9 and TRBJ2-7; D is possibly TRBD1 (5 bases). Germline V gene sequence: CDR1 SEHNR, CDR2 FQNEAQ (reference sequence). Deletions cut 5 bases from V and 2 bases from J, with 7 bases between. This CDR3 spans 12 amino acids. The CDR3 DNA is TGTGCCAGCAGCCGGACAACCTACGAGCAGTACTTC. Encoded protein: CASSRTTYEQYF.

This chain links TRBV3-1 (or the pseudogene TRBV3-2) with TRBJ2-5; 9 nucleotides match TRBD1. The germline gives CDR1 LGHDT, CDR2 YNNKEL (reference sequence). After removal of 0 bases from V and 5 bases from J, the junction contained 4 bases not matched to a gene. The CDR3 length is 15 residues. The CDR3 nucleotides are TGTGCCAGCAGCCAAGATACAGGGGGCCACGAGACCCAGTACTTC. It translates to CASSQDTGGHETQYF.

This clone was seen a handful of times. The CDR3 protein is CASSIVPQKAFF. The DNA for the CDR3 is TGTGCCAGTAGTATAGTTCCACAGAAAGCTTTCTTT. The gene calls are TRBV19 and TRBJ1-1; D is undetermined. This CDR3 region has 12 residues. Trimming took 1 base from V and 9 from J, leaving 9 bases between them. Germline V gene sequence: CDR1 LNHDA, CDR2 SQIVND (reference sequence).

The chain is built from TRBV19 and TRBJ1-4; 10 nucleotides align to TRBD1. The J segment lost 13 bases and the V segment lost 4 bases, leaving 15 bases of the junction unmatched. The CDR3 length is 16 residues. Germline CDR1 and CDR2: LNHDA and SQIVND (reference sequence). The CDR3 DNA reads TGTGCCAGTAGTACTCGACAGGGGGCCGTTAATGATGGACTGTTTTTT. It encodes CASSTRQGAVNDGLFF.

V is TRBV29-1 and J is TRBJ2-7; the match to TRBD2 covers 14 bases. CDR1 is SQVTM and CDR2 is ANQGSEA in the germline V gene. This CDR3 has 15 amino acids. V lost 3 bases and J lost 5; bases outside the gene matches: 6. CDR3 in amino acids: CSVDRGLAGADEQYF. CDR3 DNA sequence: TGCAGCGTTGATCGGGGACTAGCGGGAGCCGACGAGCAGTACTTC.

This clone has a handful of counts. This chain links TRBV7-2 with TRBJ1-2, with 8 bases that match TRBD1. The CDR3 is 12 amino acids. The ends lost 5 bases at V and 7 bases at J; junction bases unmatched: 3. Germline assignment: CDR1 SGHTA and CDR2 FQGNSA. The DNA for the CDR3 is TGTGCCAGCAGCGGACAGGGACTTGGCTACACCTTC. It encodes CASSGQGLGYTF. Together with reference TRBV7-2 and TRBJ1-2, the CDR3 gives the full variable domain: GAGVSQSPSNKVTEKGKDVELRCDPISGHTALYWYRQSLGQGLEFLIYFQGNSAPDKSGLPSDRFSAERTGGSVSTLTIQRTQQEDSAVYLCASSGQGLGYTFGSGTRLTVV.

The V gene is TRBV19, the J gene TRBJ1-5; TRBD1 aligns across 7 bases. Per germline, CDR1 LNHDA and CDR2 SQIVND (reference sequence). The CDR3 spans 15 residues. With 7 bases clipped from V and 4 bases from J, the junction kept 10 bases outside the gene matches. The CDR3 loop is CASKPSGGGNQPQHF. CDR3 in DNA: TGTGCCAGTAAGCCTTCAGGGGGTGGAAATCAGCCCCAGCATTTT.

The chain has TRBV27 and TRBJ2-3; possibly TRBD2 for D (5 bases). The CDR3 has 14 residues. V was cut by 4 bases and J by 1 base, with 9 bases left in between. CDR1 is MNHEY and CDR2 is SMNVEV in the germline V gene (reference sequence). The CDR3 bases are TGTGCCAGCAGTTCTAGAGGGCGCACAGATACGCAGTATTTT. This codes for CASSSRGRTDTQYF.

This chain joins TRBV9 and TRBJ2-1; TRBD2 matches at 8 bases. V was clipped by 0 bases and J by 7 bases; unmatched bases: 12. Germline-derived CDR1 and CDR2 are SGDLS and YYNGEE. The CDR3 covers 17 residues. Here the CDR3 reads CASSVVDGRATGNEQFF. The CDR3 region has the DNA TGTGCCAGCAGCGTAGTTGACGGGAGGGCCACGGGAAATGAGCAGTTCTTC. Full variable domain (remainder filled in from reference TRBV9 and TRBJ2-1): DSGVTQTPKHLITATGQRVTLRCSPRSGDLSVYWYQQSLDQGLQFLIQYYNGEERAKGNILERFSAQQFPDLHSELNLSSLELGDSALYFCASSVVDGRATGNEQFFGPGTRLTVL.

Only one count was recorded for this clone. The chain is built from TRBV28 and TRBJ1-2; unclear D gene. The length of the CDR3 is 12 residues. Germline assignment: CDR1 MDHEN and CDR2 SYDVKM. Trimming took off 8 bases at V and 6 bases at J, with 13 bases between the two ends. CDR3 amino acids: CASFRPPNGYTF. As DNA, the CDR3 is TGTGCCAGCTTCAGGCCTCCCAATGGCTACACCTTC.

V gene TRBV24-1 combines with J gene TRBJ2-1, with 11 bases identical to TRBD2. With V trimmed by 3 bases and J by 5 bases, 8 bases remained unmatched. Per the germline V gene, CDR1 is KGHDR and CDR2 is SFDVKD. The CDR3 totals 17 residues. The CDR3: CATSDPVAGGPNNEQFF. CDR3 coding DNA: TGTGCCACCAGTGATCCCGTAGCGGGAGGGCCTAACAATGAGCAGTTCTTC.

The CDR3 sequence is CASSQIGLISGNTIYF. CDR3 DNA sequence: TGCGCCAGCAGCCAGATCGGACTGATCTCTGGAAACACCATATATTTT. This sequence joins TRBV4-1 and TRBJ1-3; no firm D call. There are 16 residues in the CDR3. V was pared by 3 bases and J by 0 bases, with 12 bases between. In germline, CDR1 is MGHRA, CDR2 YSYEKL.

This chain links TRBV28 with TRBJ2-5, with TRBD2 identical over 7 bases. V dropped 6 bases and J dropped 1; count of bases not matched to a gene: 5. There are 14 residues in the CDR3. Germline-derived CDR1 and CDR2 are MDHEN and SYDVKM. The CDR3 here is CASRLAGLQETQYF. DNA for the CDR3: TGTGCCAGCAGGTTAGCGGGCCTCCAAGAGACCCAGTACTTC.